This T cell receptor (beta chain) was sequenced during a study of shared clonotypes between healthy human individuals. The J segment lost 6 bases and the V segment lost 3 bases, leaving 12 bases of the junction unmatched. The CDR3 spans 15 residues. The germline gives CDR1 GTSNPN, CDR2 SVGIG (reference sequence). Study processing details: Filtering differed, since immunoSEQ gave only junction sequences and no quality scores. The table came from immunoSEQ multiplex PCR; TCRdb's copy has only in-frame clones and leaves some out. V and J calls and clone size follow that table, whereas D and trimming were derived from the DNA. The table lists about 2 million clones, about 95% of them singletons. CD8 cells classed as naive were CD45RO-negative and positively selected for CCR7, excluding terminally differentiated effector memory CD45RA+ cells. Free of recent acute infections or vaccinations, the donors were healthy HIV-negative adults.

The receptor's source is a man between 18 and 35 years old in good health. The specimen was naive CD8+ T cells sorted from blood. The V call is TRBV30, the J call TRBJ2-3, with 7 positions matching TRBD2. CDR3 protein: CAWSASGEHMDTQYF. DNA for the CDR3: TGTGCCTGGAGCGCTAGCGGAGAGCATATGGATACGCAGTATTTT.